This TCR beta chain was sequenced in a study of Graves' ophthalmopathy and Graves' hyperthyroidism. This CDR3 is built from 13 residues. CDR1 is SGDLS, CDR2 YYNGEE, per germline. The ends were cut back, 2 bases at V and 7 bases at J, with 12 bases in the middle. In donors with ophthalmopathy, activity was moderate-to-severe, with CAS ≥3, NOSPECS ≥4 and duration under 3 months. Exclusion applied to patients with other autoimmune diseases, uncontrolled infections, pregnancy or lactation. Amplified material comprised TCR beta CDR3 regions derived from RNA transcripts. First-round RT-PCR with HTBI primers preceded a second-round multiplex PCR. TCRdb passed the multiplex PCR reads through MiXCR, listing each CDR3 protein once. Counted here are around 470,000 distinct CDR3 sequences, under 15% occurring once; the ten biggest clones make up over 8%. This clonotype showed up many times. Its specificity is not known.

Study-level results: A classifier, a 13-signature model, separated ophthalmopathy from stable hyperthyroidism with about 88% sensitivity and 75% to 83% specificity. Both an approximately 68% sensitivity and an approximately 72% specificity characterized the model's predictions of ophthalmopathy progression.

This chain joins TRBV9 and TRBJ1-2, with a tentative D call TRBD1 (6 bases). Sequenced material: blood. The source of this sequence is a woman in her thirties with Graves' ophthalmopathy. The CDR3 region has the DNA TGTGCCAGCAGCGTTGGGGGGGCGGTTGGCTACACCTTC. It encodes CASSVGGAVGYTF.